This note documents a single T cell receptor beta chain sequence. Its antigen is not identified. Following RNA extraction, reverse transcription yielded cDNA that acted as the sequencing template. Method: immunoSEQ multiplex PCR; TCRdb's copy keeps in-frame clones and lacks some. The table has hundreds of thousands of clones, 67% seen once; the top ten hold 1% to 1.5%. This sample is part of a study of CD8+ T cells in alopecia areata. Broader study findings: In lesional scalp, particularly from alopecia totalis/universalis, clonality was higher than in normal scalp. It was less clear whether patients shared TCRs than it was in mice, possibly because of HLA.

Punch biopsies of lesional scalp, plus peripheral blood, were taken from alopecia areata patients. Cell sorting was applied to PBMCs, and CD4+ and CD8+ T cells were collected. Between the trimmed V and J ends, which lost 6 bases and 7 bases, there was a span of 19 bases. The germline CDR1 and CDR2 sequences are SNHLY and FYNNEI. CDR3 length equals 15 residues. Here the sequenced sample was CD4+ T cells sorted from blood, taken at week 0. The TCR was taken from a human donor with alopecia areata. The gene calls are TRBV2 and TRBJ1-5; D ambiguous. The CDR3: CASSALDGREQPQHF. CDR3 bases: TGTGCCAGCAGCGCACTTGACGGGCGAGAGCAGCCCCAGCATTTT.